Here is one T cell receptor beta chain with its context. Its cognate antigen has yet to be identified. No much larger clone exists at a distance of one base, and base qualities are not known. This sample was taken from a study of T cells in Graves' hyperthyroidism and ophthalmopathy (dated by TCRdb to between 2018 and 2021). About the investigation overall: A discovery cohort of around 100 patients, about 43 with Graves' ophthalmopathy and approximately 55 with stable Graves' hyperthyroidism, was used to find distinguishing TCR V-J signatures. The paper describes TCR Vbeta CDR3 sequencing of around 130 peripheral blood samples, made up of 43 ophthalmopathy patients, 70 to 80 hyperthyroidism patients and roughly 17 progressor patients. Following sampling, methimazole starting at 30 mg daily was given to hyperthyroidism patients, and high-dose intravenous methylprednisolone was given to ophthalmopathy patients. In roughly six Graves' hyperthyroidism patients, the study also compared T-cell repertoires from thyroid tissue with T-cell repertoires from blood. Prospective prediction of ophthalmopathy was tested in an independent validation cohort consisting of 18 to 20 hyperthyroidism patients and more than 15 patients who later progressed to ophthalmopathy. The 75 to 100 discovery patients were divided at random into training and test sets in a 7:3 ratio. What the work shows at the level of the full study, not this receptor alone: Most expanded thyroid clonotypes (frequency above 0.001) were also detected in blood, a finding suggesting that blood repertoires may reflect thyroid immune responses. In validation, progression to ophthalmopathy was predicted by the model with 70.59% sensitivity and under 85% specificity, a median of approximately 6.5 months before onset. A 13 V-J signature model separated ophthalmopathy from stable hyperthyroidism, with 87.88% sensitivity and just under 84% specificity in cross-validation and 80%/75% in testing. Sample size was not statistically predetermined, and investigators were not blinded to group allocation.

Graves' hyperthyroidism was defined as stable when no progression to ophthalmopathy occurred over 18 months of follow-up. The hyperthyroidism patients were between 18 and 65 years old and newly diagnosed, with a disease duration of less than 2 months. Any patient with an uncontrolled infection, another autoimmune disease, pregnancy or lactation was excluded. Clinical symptoms, serum thyroxine and TRAb, thyroid ultrasound, and orbital computed tomography formed the basis for the diagnoses. Trizol reagent was used to extract total RNA, and RNA quality was then checked on an Agilent 2100 Bioanalyzer. Including the terminal cysteine and phenylalanine, the CDR3 comprises 16 residues. Of the read, only the CDR3 DNA is kept; its 48 bases are in frame from base 1. Reading the germline V gene (reference sequence) gives CDR1 GTSNPN and CDR2 SVGIG. Trimming accounts for 3 bases at V and 6 bases at J, while the number of junction bases matched to no gene is 13.

The TCR beta CDR3 regions were amplified from RNA transcripts. The TCR CDR3 was subjected to a first round of RT-PCR using the HTBI primer set and the Qiagen OneStep RT-PCR kit. The libraries were constructed in a second round of multiplex PCR and then size-selected and purified. Paired-end sequencing of the libraries was performed with 100 bp reads on an Illumina HiSeq2000. Processing in the source paper ran as follows. SOAPnuke was used to process the raw data, removing reads that contained adapters or uncalled bases, had a mean Phred below 15, or lacked an exact match to the constant primer or identifier. High-quality paired reads were merged using COPE v1.2.5, and each unique nucleotide sequence was defined as a clonotype. MiTCR v1.1 was used to align clonotypes to the IMGT TRBV, TRBD and TRBJ reference segments. The analysis was restricted to V-J combinations with a frequency above 0.0001, which together covered around 99% of the repertoires. The TCS score was defined as the ratio of F50 (clonal expansion) to E x V (chaos), calculated using BLOSUM62-based TCRdist between CDR3 peptides within each V-J. Welch's t-statistics and random forest reduced around 520 V-J features to 13, which were used in a naive Bayes classifier (R e1071). The Morisita-Horn index was used to measure how similar the thyroid and blood repertoires were. The raw public data were reprocessed by TCRdb itself: fastp quality trimming at Q25, MiXCR clonotype calling, in-frame beta chains only. Every distinct CDR3 protein forms one entry, paired with its most common genes and DNA. Clone size and V and J calls follow TCRdb, not the original study. A total of 530,000 or so distinct CDR3 sequences appear in this sample, approximately 44% of them only once. About 8.3% of the sample belongs to the ten largest clones.

The clonotype comes from a woman younger than 35 with Graves' hyperthyroidism. The chain is assembled from TRBV30 and TRBJ1-2, and 10 junction bases match TRBD1. Sample: peripheral blood or thyroid tissue (not recorded which). The CDR3 reads CAWSIGYLGQGHGYTF. The sequenced DNA is TGTGCCTGGAGCATAGGGTACTTGGGACAGGGGCATGGCTACACCTTC.